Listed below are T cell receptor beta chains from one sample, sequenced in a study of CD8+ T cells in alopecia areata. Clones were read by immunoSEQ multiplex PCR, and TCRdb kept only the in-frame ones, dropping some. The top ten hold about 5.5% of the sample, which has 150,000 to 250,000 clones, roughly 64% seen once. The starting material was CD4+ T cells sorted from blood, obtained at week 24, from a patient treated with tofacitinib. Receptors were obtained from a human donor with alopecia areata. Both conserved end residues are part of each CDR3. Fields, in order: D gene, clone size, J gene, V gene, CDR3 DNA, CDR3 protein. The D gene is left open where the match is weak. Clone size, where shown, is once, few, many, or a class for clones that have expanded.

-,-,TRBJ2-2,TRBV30,TGTGCCTGGACTGAAAGGGGCACCGGGGAGCTGTTTTTT,CAWTERGTGELFF
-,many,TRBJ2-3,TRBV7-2,TGTGCCAGCAGCTTAAGAGCGTCAGATACGCAGTATTTT,CASSLRASDTQYF
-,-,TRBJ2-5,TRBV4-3,TGCGCCAGCAGCCATGGAAGTGGTCGCAACCAAGAGACCCAGTACTTC,CASSHGSGRNQETQYF
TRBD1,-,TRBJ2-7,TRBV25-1,TGTGCCAGCAGTGTGAAACAGGGGGCGGAGCAGTACTTC,CASSVKQGAEQYF
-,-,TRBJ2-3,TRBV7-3,TGTGCCAGCAGCTTAAAGGGGGCAGATACGCAGTATTTT,CASSLKGADTQYF
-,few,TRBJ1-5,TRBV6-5,TGTGCCAGCACCCAACGGGCCCTAGATCAGCCCCAGCATTTT,CASTQRALDQPQHF
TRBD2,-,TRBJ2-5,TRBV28,TGTGCCAGCAGTTTGACGGGAGGGGGGGCTGAGACCCAGTACTTC,CASSLTGGGAETQYF
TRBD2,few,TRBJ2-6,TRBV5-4,TGTGCCAGCAGCCGGACTAGCGGGATCACTACTGGGGCCAACGTCCTGACTTTC,CASSRTSGITTGANVLTF
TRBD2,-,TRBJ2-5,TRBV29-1,TGCAGCCTGGGACTACAAGAGACCCAGTACTTC,CSLGLQETQYF
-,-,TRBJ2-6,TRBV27,TGTGCCAGCAGTTACTCTGGGGCCAACGTCCTGACTTTC,CASSYSGANVLTF
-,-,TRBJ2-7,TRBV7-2,TGTGCCAGCAGCCTAGGGGTTATCGAGCAGTACTTC,CASSLGVIEQYF
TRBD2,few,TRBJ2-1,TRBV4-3,TGCGCCAGCAGCCAAGCAAGTAGCGGGAGGGCCTCGTACAATGAGCAGTTCTTC,CASSQASSGRASYNEQFF
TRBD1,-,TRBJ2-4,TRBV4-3,TGCGCCAGCAGCCAGGACGAGGACAGGGGAAACATTCAGTACTTC,CASSQDEDRGNIQYF
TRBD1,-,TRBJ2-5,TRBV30,TGTGCCTGGAGTTACAGGGGGCGAGAGACCCAGTACTTC,CAWSYRGRETQYF
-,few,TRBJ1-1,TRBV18,TGTGCCAGCTCACCACCTGTGCAGTCATATGAAGCTTTCTTT,CASSPPVQSYEAFF
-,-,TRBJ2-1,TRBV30,TGTGCCTGGGACCGACTAGCCTACAATGAGCAGTTCTTC,CAWDRLAYNEQFF
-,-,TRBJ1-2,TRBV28,TGTGCCAGCAGCATTTGGGGGCCGGGGCAGGGGCTAGATTACGGCTACACCTTC,CASSIWGPGQGLDYGYTF
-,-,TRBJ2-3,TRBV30,TGTGCCTGGAGTCAACGGTGGGTCACAGATACGCAGTATTTT,CAWSQRWVTDTQYF
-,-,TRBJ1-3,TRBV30,TGTGCCTGGAGGCAATCTGGAAACACCATATATTTT,CAWRQSGNTIYF
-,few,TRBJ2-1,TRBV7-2,TGTGCCAGCAGCTTAGTCCAGGCTCCGGGCTCCTACAATGAGCAGTTCTTC,CASSLVQAPGSYNEQFF
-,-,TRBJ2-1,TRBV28,TGTGCCAGCAGCTCTCCGGGAATCGGTAGGCAGTTCTTC,CASSSPGIGRQFF
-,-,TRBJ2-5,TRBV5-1,TGCGCCAGCAGCTTAAACAAGGGAGAGACCCAGTACTTC,CASSLNKGETQYF
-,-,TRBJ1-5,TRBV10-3,TGTGCCATCAGTGAAAAGGGGGGCGGGAATCAGCCCCAGCATTTT,CAISEKGGGNQPQHF
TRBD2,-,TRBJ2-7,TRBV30,TGTGCCTGGAGTGTACTAGCGGGAGCATACGAGCAGTACTTC,CAWSVLAGAYEQYF
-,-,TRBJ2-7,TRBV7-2,TGTGCCAGCAGCTTAGGAGACGGATCCTACGAGCAGTACTTC,CASSLGDGSYEQYF
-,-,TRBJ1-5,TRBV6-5,TGTGCCAGCAGTTACTCAGCGCAGGGCGGCAATCAGCCCCAGCATTTT,CASSYSAQGGNQPQHF
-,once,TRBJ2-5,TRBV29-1,TGCAGCGCCATAAATTTACAGGGAGCGGAGACCCAGTACTTC,CSAINLQGAETQYF
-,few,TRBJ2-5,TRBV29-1,TGCAGCGTTGCTCGGCAGATCCAAGAGACCCAGTACTTC,CSVARQIQETQYF
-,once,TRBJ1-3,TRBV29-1,TGCAGCGTTGATCCCGGCTGGGGGAACACCATATATTTT,CSVDPGWGNTIYF
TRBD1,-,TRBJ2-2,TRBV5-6,TGTGCCAGCAGCTTGGGAGACAAGGGGGCCCGACTGGAGCTGTTTTTT,CASSLGDKGARLELFF
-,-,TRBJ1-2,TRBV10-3,TGTGCCATCAGCATCCAGGGAGGTCGCTATGGCTACACCTTC,CAISIQGGRYGYTF
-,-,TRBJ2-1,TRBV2,TGTGCCAGCAGTGACCTAGGGACTGAGAAGAATGAGCAGTTCTTC,CASSDLGTEKNEQFF
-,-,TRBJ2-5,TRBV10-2,TGCGCCAGCAGTGTGGCGTCGGAGACCCAGTACTTC,CASSVASETQYF
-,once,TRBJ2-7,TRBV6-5,TGTGCCAGCAGTTTCGTGGGTACCAACGAGCAGTACTTC,CASSFVGTNEQYF
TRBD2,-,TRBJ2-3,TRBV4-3,TGCGCCAGCAGCCGAACAGCGGGAATGTGGGCAGATACGCAGTATTTT,CASSRTAGMWADTQYF
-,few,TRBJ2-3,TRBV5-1,TGCGCCAGCCAGAGGGAAGATACGCAGTATTTT,CASQREDTQYF
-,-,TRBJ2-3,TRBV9,TGTGCCAGCAACCGCTTCACAGATACGCAGTATTTT,CASNRFTDTQYF
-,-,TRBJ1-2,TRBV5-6,TGTGCCAGCAGCTCCCCCCACAGGGCATCTAACTATGGCTACACCTTC,CASSSPHRASNYGYTF
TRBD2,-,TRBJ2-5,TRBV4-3,TGCGCCAGCAGCCAAGTTAGCGGGAGGGTCCAAGAGACCCAGTACTTC,CASSQVSGRVQETQYF
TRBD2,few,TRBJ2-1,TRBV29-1,TGCAGCGTTGAAGAAAGCGGGAGTACCTACAATGAGCAGTTCTTC,CSVEESGSTYNEQFF
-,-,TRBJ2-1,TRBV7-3,TGTGCCAGCAGCCAGGGTACAGGCCTCGATGAGCAGTTCTTC,CASSQGTGLDEQFF
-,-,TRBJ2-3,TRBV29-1,TGCAGCGTTGATGGTAGCAGGGCAGATACGCAGTATTTT,CSVDGSRADTQYF
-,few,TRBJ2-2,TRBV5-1,TGCGCCAGCAGTACGGGGGAAATCACCGGGGAGCTGTTTTTT,CASSTGEITGELFF
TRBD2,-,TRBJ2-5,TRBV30,TGTGCCTGGAGTGTACCGACTAGCGGGAGGCTGGGGGAAGAGACCCAGTACTTC,CAWSVPTSGRLGEETQYF
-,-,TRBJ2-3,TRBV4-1,TGCGCCAGCAGTTTTAAAGATGATACGCAGTATTTT,CASSFKDDTQYF
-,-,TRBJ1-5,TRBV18,TGTGCCAGCTCACCAGCTGGAAGCAATCAGCCCCAGCATTTT,CASSPAGSNQPQHF
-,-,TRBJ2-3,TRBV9,TGTGCCAGCAGCGTAGCAAGCGGGAGCACAGATACGCAGTATTTT,CASSVASGSTDTQYF
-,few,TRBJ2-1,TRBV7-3,TGTGCCAGCAGCTCTCAGGGGCGTGAATACAATGAGCAGTTCTTC,CASSSQGREYNEQFF
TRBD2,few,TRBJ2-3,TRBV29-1,TGCAGCGTTGTGTTCCGAAGCGGGAGGAGAACAGATACGCAGTATTTT,CSVVFRSGRRTDTQYF
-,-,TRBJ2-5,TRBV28,TGTGCCAGCAGTTCTGGAAAAGAGACCCAGTACTTC,CASSSGKETQYF
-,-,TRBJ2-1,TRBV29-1,TGCAGCGTTGAAGATCTGTTAGGGGTGTCACGGTTCTTC,CSVEDLLGVSRFF
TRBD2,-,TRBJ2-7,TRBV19,TGTGCCAGTAGTATCTCGGGACTAGGTGGTCGAGCGGCTTTCTACGAGCAGTACTTC,CASSISGLGGRAAFYEQYF
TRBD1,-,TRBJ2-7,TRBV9,TGTGCCAGCAGCGCCGGACAGGGACGCTACGAGCAGTACTTC,CASSAGQGRYEQYF
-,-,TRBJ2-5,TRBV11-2,TGTGCCAGCAGCTTACGGGGGGCCCAAAGAGAGACCCAGTACTTC,CASSLRGAQRETQYF